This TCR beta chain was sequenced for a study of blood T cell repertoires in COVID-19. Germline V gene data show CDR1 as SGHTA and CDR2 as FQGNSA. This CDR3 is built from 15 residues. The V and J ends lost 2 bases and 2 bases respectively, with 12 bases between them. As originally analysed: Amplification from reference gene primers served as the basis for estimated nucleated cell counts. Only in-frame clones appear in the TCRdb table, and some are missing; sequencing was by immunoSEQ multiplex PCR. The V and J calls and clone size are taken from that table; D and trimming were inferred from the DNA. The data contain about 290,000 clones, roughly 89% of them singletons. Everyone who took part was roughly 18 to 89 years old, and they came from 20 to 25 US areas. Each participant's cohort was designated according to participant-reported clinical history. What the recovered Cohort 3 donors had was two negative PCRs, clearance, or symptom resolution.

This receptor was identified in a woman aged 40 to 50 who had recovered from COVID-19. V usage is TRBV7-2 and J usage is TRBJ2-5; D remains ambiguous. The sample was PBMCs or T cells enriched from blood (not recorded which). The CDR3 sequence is CASSLNSGPQETQYF. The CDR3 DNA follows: TGTGCCAGCAGCTTAAACTCTGGGCCACAAGAGACCCAGTACTTC.